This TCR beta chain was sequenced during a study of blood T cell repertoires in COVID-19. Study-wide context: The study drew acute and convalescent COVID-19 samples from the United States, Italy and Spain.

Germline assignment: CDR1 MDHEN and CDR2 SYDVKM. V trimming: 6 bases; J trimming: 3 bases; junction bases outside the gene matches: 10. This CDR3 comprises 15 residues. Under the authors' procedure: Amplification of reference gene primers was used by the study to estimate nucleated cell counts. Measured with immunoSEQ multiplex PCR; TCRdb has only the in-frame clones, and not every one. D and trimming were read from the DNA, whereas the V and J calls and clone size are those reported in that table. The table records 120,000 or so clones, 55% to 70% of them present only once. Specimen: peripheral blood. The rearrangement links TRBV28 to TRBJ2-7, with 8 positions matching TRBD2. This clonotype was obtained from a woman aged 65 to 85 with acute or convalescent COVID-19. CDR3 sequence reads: CASRGAGGLLYEQYF. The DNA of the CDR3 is TGTGCCAGCAGAGGGGCGGGAGGCCTACTCTACGAGCAGTACTTC.